One and the same sample provided the 19 T cell receptor beta chains below, sequenced in a study of blood T cell repertoires in COVID-19. Assay used: immunoSEQ multiplex PCR; TCRdb lists only in-frame clones, some missing. The data show 130,000 or so clones, with roughly 88% seen just once and about 4.1% held by the top ten. Input material: peripheral blood. The receptors were sampled from a man aged 35 to 55 with acute or convalescent COVID-19.

The V call is TRBV12-3 or TRBV12-4, the J call TRBJ2-1, with D unresolved. This CDR3 is built from 13 residues. V was cut by 2 bases and J by 5 bases, with 7 bases left in between. The CDR3 DNA follows: TGTGCCAGCAGTTTAAGCCCGGACAATGAGCAGTTCTTC. Protein sequence: CASSLSPDNEQFF.

The V call is TRBV2, the J call TRBJ2-5, with 10 bases fitting TRBD2. V dropped 2 bases and J dropped 4; count of bases not matched to a gene: 7. There are 16 residues in the CDR3. CDR1 and CDR2 (germline): SNHLY, FYNNEI. The CDR3 protein is CASSELLAGAGETQYF. The CDR3 DNA sequence: TGTGCCAGCAGTGAACTGCTAGCGGGAGCAGGAGAGACCCAGTACTTC.

This clone was seen many times. The chain joins TRBV6-5 to TRBJ2-2; D ambiguous. V dropped 6 bases and J dropped 0 bases, with 8 bases sitting between them. The CDR3 totals 14 residues. Looked up from germline, CDR1 is MNHEY and CDR2 is SVGAGI. CDR3 nucleotides: TGTGCCAGCAGATCCGCTACGAACACCGGGGAGCTGTTTTTT. The encoded protein is CASRSATNTGELFF.

This clone was counted a single time. The chain uses TRBV5-1 and TRBJ1-1; D might be TRBD1 (6 bases). The V gene's germline CDR1 is SGHRS and CDR2 YFSETQ. Trimming pared 3 bases from V and 8 bases from J, leaving 14 bases between. The CDR3 contains 13 residues. The CDR3 protein is CASSYNDRTEAFF. In DNA, the CDR3 is TGCGCCAGCAGCTATAATGACAGGACGGAAGCTTTCTTT.

As for this clone: Other DNA sequences within the sample encode an identical CDR3. The chain has TRBV30 and TRBJ1-2; 9 positions match TRBD1. The germline V gene has CDR1 GTSNPN and CDR2 SVGIG (reference sequence). Germline trimming cut 2 bases from V and 6 bases from J; bases unmatched to any gene: 4. The CDR3 spans 13 residues. The CDR3 spells CAWSTGGGNGYTF. CDR3 nucleotides: TGTGCCTGGAGTACAGGGGGCGGGAATGGCTACACCTTC.

The chain recombines TRBV19 with TRBJ2-1; D perhaps matches TRBD1 (5 bases). V was pared by 1 base and J by 4 bases, with 17 bases between. The CDR3 is 17 amino acids. Looked up from germline, CDR1 is LNHDA and CDR2 is SQIVND (reference sequence). Written as DNA, the CDR3 is TGTGCCAGTAGTATAGTCGGGCAGGGCGACTTTTACAATGAGCAGTTCTTC. This translates into CASSIVGQGDFYNEQFF.

The chain couples TRBV7-9 to TRBJ1-5; D gene ambiguous. With 1 base removed from V and 5 bases from J, the gap between germline ends came to 6 bases. CDR1 is SEHNR, CDR2 FQNEAQ, per germline (reference sequence). CDR3 length equals 13 residues. CDR3 sequence: CASSLDGHQPQHF. In DNA form, the CDR3 reads TGTGCCAGCAGCTTAGACGGTCATCAGCCCCAGCATTTT.

The J gene is TRBJ2-7, the V gene TRBV13, with TRBD1 matching over 7 bases. CDR3 length: 14 amino acids. Germline CDR1 reads PRHDT; CDR2 reads FYEKMQ (reference sequence). V dropped 5 bases and J dropped 0; count of bases not matched to a gene: 4. CDR3 loop: CASSHRGSSYEQYF. Here the CDR3 DNA reads TGTGCCAGCAGCCACAGGGGTAGCTCCTACGAGCAGTACTTC.

CDR3: CASSIPLAGDTQYF. In nucleotides, the CDR3 is TGTGCCAGTAGTATCCCACTAGCGGGGGATACGCAGTATTTT. The chain employs TRBV19 and TRBJ2-3; 10 bases match TRBD2. V shed 3 bases and J 6 bases; nucleotides not matched to a gene: 3. The CDR3 is 14 residues long. Per germline, CDR1 LNHDA and CDR2 SQIVND (reference sequence).

In this sample, this clone turned up once. Here the CDR3 DNA reads TGTGCCAGCAGTTACGGATCAGGGGCCCCCAATCAGCCCCAGCATTTT. It translates to CASSYGSGAPNQPQHF. V and J are TRBV6-5 and TRBJ1-5; weak D call: TRBD1 (6 bases). Per germline, CDR1 MNHEY and CDR2 SVGAGI. CDR3 length: 16 amino acids. V shed 2 bases and J shed 3 bases, with 14 bases lying between them.

The rearrangement joins TRBV7-2 to TRBJ1-2, with 7 nucleotides matching TRBD1. Germline V gives CDR1 SGHTA, CDR2 FQGNSA. The V gene end was trimmed by 5 bases and the J gene end by 2 bases; junction bases not matched to a gene: 5. The CDR3 has 14 amino acids. This CDR3 is CASSLQTGNYGYTF. CDR3 bases: TGTGCCAGCAGCCTTCAGACAGGGAACTATGGCTACACCTTC.

The chain uses TRBV19 and TRBJ1-1, with D tentatively TRBD1 (6 bases). Trimming removed 5 bases from V and 5 bases from J, with 15 bases in between. This CDR3 spans 14 amino acids. CDR1 and CDR2 (germline): LNHDA, SQIVND (reference sequence). CDR3 loop: CASSPSTGWTEAFF. CDR3 in DNA: TGTGCCAGTAGTCCTTCGACAGGATGGACTGAAGCTTTCTTT.

The chain uses TRBV6-1 and TRBJ2-7, with D tentatively TRBD1 (6 bases). The CDR3 spans 16 residues. Germline CDR1 and CDR2: MNHNS and SASEGT. Trimming pared 0 bases from V and 6 bases from J, leaving 18 bases between. The CDR3 DNA sequence: TGTGCCAGCAGTGAAGCGCTTCCACAGGGTTCGGGCGAGCAGTACTTC. Its protein product is CASSEALPQGSGEQYF.

The chain carries TRBV30 and TRBJ1-2; D perhaps matches TRBD1 (6 bases). V lost 2 bases and J 3 bases, leaving 13 bases between the germline ends. The CDR3 extends over 14 amino acids. Germline V gene lookup returns CDR1 GTSNPN and CDR2 SVGIG (reference sequence). The CDR3 nucleotides are TGTGCCTGGAGTCTCAGGGGCTCCTACTATGGCTACACCTTC. This gives the protein CAWSLRGSYYGYTF. The full variable domain, rest sourced from reference TRBV30 and TRBJ1-2, is SQTIHQWPATLVQPVGSPLSLECTVEGTSNPNLYWYRQAAGRGLQLLFYSVGIGQISSEVPQNLSASRPQDRQFILSSKKLLLSDSGFYLCAWSLRGSYYGYTFGSGTRLTVV.

The chain joins TRBV3-1 (or the pseudogene TRBV3-2) to TRBJ1-2; no clear D gene. The CDR3 is 13 residues long. Trimming cost V 0 bases and J 4 bases, with 6 bases left between them. CDR1 is LGHDT, CDR2 YNNKEL, per germline (reference sequence). CDR3 protein: CASSQESSYGYTF. In nucleotides, the CDR3 is TGTGCCAGCAGCCAAGAGTCCAGCTATGGCTACACCTTC.

The rearrangement uses TRBV30 and TRBJ2-7; the match to TRBD2 covers 11 bases. The V gene's germline CDR1 is GTSNPN and CDR2 SVGIG (reference sequence). CDR3 size: 15 residues. J gave up 5 bases and V 4 bases, and 10 bases lay outside the gene matches. The CDR3 is CAWISGRAPLDEQYF. The DNA of the CDR3 is TGTGCCTGGATTAGCGGGAGGGCCCCTCTAGACGAGCAGTACTTC.

This clone has a handful of counts. The CDR3 DNA is TGTGCCATCAGTGAACAATCATCAGGGGCCAGAAACACCATATATTTT. This sequence encodes CAISEQSSGARNTIYF. This chain joins TRBV10-3 and TRBJ1-3, with D perhaps matching TRBD1 (6 bases). The CDR3 spans 16 residues. CDR1 and CDR2 (germline): ENHRY, SYGVKD. The V end lost 3 bases, the J end lost 5 bases, and 17 bases lay between the germline ends.

The V and J genes are TRBV10-2 and TRBJ1-2; D not resolved. The germline gives CDR1 WSHSY, CDR2 SAAADI. Trimming stripped 0 bases from V and 4 bases from J, with 12 bases between. The CDR3 runs 15 residues. The CDR3 spells CASSESGILSYGYTF. The DNA of the CDR3 is TGCGCCAGCAGTGAGTCGGGCATTCTTAGCTATGGCTACACCTTC.

This clone turned up a few times. V is TRBV19 and J is TRBJ2-7; 10 positions match TRBD1. V shed 5 bases and J 5 bases; nucleotides not matched to a gene: 3. Germline CDR1 LNHDA, CDR2 SQIVND (reference sequence). CDR3 length: 13 residues. This chain's CDR3 is CASSRDRGDEQYF. In DNA form, the CDR3 reads TGTGCCAGTAGTCGGGACAGGGGAGACGAGCAGTACTTC.